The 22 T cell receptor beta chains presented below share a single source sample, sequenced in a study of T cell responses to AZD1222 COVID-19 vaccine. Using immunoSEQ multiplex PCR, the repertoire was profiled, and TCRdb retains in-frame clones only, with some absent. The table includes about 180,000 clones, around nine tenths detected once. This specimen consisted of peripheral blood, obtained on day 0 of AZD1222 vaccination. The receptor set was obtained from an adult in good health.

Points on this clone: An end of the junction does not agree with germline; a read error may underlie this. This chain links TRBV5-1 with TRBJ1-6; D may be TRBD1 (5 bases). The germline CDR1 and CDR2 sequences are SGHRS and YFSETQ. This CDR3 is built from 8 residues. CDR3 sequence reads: CASRPGLF. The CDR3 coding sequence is TGCGCCAGCAGACCGGGGCTCTTT.

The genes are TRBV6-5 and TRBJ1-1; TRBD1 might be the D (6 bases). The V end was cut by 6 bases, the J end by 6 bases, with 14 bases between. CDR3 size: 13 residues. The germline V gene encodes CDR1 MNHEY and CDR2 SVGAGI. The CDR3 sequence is CASRRGGAPEAFF. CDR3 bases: TGTGCCAGCAGGCGAGGGGGGGCCCCTGAAGCTTTCTTT.

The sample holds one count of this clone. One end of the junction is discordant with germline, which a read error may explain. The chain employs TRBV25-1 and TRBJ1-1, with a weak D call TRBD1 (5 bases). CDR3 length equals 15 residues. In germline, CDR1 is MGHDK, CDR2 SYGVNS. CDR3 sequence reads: CASSEWGLQNAEAFF. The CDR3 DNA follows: TGTGCCAGCAGTGAATGGGGACTCCAGAACGCTGAAGCTTTCTTT.

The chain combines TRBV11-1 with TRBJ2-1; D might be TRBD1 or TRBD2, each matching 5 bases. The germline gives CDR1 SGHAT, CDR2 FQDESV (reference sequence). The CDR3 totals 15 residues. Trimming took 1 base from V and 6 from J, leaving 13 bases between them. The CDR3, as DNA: TGTGCCAGCAGCTTAGTGGGGGACCTTAGCAATGAGCAGTTCTTC. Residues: CASSLVGDLSNEQFF.

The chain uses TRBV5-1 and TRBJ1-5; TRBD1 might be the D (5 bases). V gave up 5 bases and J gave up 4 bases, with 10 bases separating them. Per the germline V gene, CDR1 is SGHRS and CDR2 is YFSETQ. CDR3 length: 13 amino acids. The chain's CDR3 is CASSREGNQPQHF. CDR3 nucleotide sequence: TGCGCCAGCAGTCGGGAGGGGAATCAGCCCCAGCATTTT.

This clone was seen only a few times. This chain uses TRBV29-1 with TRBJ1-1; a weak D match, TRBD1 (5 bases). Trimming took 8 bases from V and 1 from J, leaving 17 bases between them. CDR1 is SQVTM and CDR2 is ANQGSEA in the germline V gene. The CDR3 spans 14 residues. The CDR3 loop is CSFSLGTGNTEAFF. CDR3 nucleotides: TGCAGCTTTTCGCTTGGGACGGGGAACACTGAAGCTTTCTTT.

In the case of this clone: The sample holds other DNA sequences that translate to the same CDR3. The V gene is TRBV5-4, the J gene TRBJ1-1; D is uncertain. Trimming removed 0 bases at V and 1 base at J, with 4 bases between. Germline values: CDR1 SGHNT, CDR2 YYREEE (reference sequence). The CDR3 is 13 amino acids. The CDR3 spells CASSLGGNTEAFF. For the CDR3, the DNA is TGTGCCAGCAGCTTGGGGGGGAACACTGAAGCTTTCTTT.

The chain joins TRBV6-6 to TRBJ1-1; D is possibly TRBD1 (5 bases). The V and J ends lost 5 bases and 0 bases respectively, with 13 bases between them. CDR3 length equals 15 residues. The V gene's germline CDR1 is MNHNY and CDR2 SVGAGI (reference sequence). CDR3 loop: CASSPGRNLNTEAFF. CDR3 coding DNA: TGTGCCAGCAGTCCGGGACGCAACTTGAACACTGAAGCTTTCTTT.

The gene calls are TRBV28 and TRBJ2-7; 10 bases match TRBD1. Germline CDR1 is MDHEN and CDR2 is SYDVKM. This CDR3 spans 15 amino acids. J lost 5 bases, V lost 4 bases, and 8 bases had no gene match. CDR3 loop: CASSSLGTGVHEQYF. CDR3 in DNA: TGTGCCAGCAGTTCCCTCGGGACAGGGGTGCACGAGCAGTACTTC.

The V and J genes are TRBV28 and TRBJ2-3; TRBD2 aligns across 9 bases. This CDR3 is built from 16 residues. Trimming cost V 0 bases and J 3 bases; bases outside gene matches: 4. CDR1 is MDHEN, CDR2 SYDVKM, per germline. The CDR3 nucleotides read TGTGCCAGCAGTTTATGGGCTAGCGGGATAACAGATACGCAGTATTTT. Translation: CASSLWASGITDTQYF. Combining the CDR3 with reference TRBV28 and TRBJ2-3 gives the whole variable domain DVKVTQSSRYLVKRTGEKVFLECVQDMDHENMFWYRQDPGLGLRLIYFSYDVKMKEKGDIPEGYSVSREKKERFSLILESASTNQTSMYLCASSLWASGITDTQYFGPGTRLTVL.

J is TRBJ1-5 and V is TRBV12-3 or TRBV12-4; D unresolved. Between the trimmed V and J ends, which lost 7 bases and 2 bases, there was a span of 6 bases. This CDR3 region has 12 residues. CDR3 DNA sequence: TGTGCCAGCAACGGCGGCAATCAGCCCCAGCATTTT. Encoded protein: CASNGGNQPQHF.

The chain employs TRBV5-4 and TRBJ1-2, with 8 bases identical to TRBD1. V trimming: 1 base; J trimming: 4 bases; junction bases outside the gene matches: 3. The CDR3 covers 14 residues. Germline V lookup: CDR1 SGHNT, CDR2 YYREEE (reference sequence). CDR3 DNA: TGTGCCAGCAGCTTGCCCGGGACAGGCTATGGCTACACCTTC. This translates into CASSLPGTGYGYTF.

The CDR3 reads CASSLPLAGTSTDTQYF. CDR3 DNA: TGCGCCAGCAGCCTACCTTTAGCGGGCACTAGCACAGATACGCAGTATTTT. The V call is TRBV5-1, the J call TRBJ2-3; 7 bases are shared with TRBD2. CDR3 size: 17 residues. Germline-derived CDR1 and CDR2 are SGHRS and YFSETQ. The J segment lost 0 bases and the V segment lost 4 bases, leaving 11 bases of the junction unmatched. The full variable domain, with the rest looked up from reference TRBV5-1 and TRBJ2-3, is KAGVTQTPRYLIKTRGQQVTLSCSPISGHRSVSWYQQTPGQGLQFLFEYFSETQRNKGNFPGRFSGRQFSNSRSEMNVSTLELGDSALYLCASSLPLAGTSTDTQYFGPGTRLTVL.

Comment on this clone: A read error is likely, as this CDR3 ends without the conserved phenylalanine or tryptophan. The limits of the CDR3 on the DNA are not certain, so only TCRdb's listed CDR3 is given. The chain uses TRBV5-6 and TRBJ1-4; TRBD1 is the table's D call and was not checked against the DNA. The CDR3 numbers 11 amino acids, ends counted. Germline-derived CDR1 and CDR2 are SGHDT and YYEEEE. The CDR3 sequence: CASSWPTGPSR.

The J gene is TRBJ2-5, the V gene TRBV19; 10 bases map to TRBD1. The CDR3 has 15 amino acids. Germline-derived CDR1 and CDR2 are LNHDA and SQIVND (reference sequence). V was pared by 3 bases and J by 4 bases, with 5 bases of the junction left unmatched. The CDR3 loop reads CASSMGTGVRETQYF. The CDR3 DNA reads TGTGCCAGTAGTATGGGGACAGGGGTAAGAGAGACCCAGTACTTC.

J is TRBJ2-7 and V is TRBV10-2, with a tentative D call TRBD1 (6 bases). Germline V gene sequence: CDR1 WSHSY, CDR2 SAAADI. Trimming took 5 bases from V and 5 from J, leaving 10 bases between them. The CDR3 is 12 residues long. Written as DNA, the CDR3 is TGCGCCAGCAGTCAGGGGAACGACGAGCAGTACTTC. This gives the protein CASSQGNDEQYF.

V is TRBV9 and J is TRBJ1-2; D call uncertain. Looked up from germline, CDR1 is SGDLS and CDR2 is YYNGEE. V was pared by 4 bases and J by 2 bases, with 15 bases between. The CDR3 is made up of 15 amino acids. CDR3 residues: CASSMEQQLNYGYTF. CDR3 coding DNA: TGTGCCAGCAGCATGGAGCAACAGTTAAACTATGGCTACACCTTC.

CDR3 DNA sequence: TGTGCCAGCAGCCTCCAGGGGGAAGGCACTGAAGCTTTCTTT. It translates to CASSLQGEGTEAFF. The chain combines TRBV27 with TRBJ1-1, with 7 bases that match TRBD1. Trimming cost V 6 bases and J 4 bases; bases outside gene matches: 8. The CDR3 sequence is 14 residues long. Germline CDR1 reads MNHEY; CDR2 reads SMNVEV (reference sequence).

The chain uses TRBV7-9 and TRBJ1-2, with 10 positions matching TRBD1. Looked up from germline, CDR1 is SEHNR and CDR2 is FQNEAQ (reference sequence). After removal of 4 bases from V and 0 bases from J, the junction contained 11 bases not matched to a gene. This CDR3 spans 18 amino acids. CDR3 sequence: CASSSDRGQGETNYGYTF. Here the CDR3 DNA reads TGTGCCAGCAGCTCAGATAGAGGACAGGGGGAGACTAACTATGGCTACACCTTC.

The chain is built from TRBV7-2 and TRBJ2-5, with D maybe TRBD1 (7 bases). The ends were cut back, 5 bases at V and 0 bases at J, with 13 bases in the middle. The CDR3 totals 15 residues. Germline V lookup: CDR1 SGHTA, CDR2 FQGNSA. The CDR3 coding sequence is TGTGCCAGCAGCATCCAGGGGGGAGACCAAGAGACCCAGTACTTC. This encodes CASSIQGGDQETQYF.

This CDR3 is CASSPRGITEAFF. The DNA of the CDR3 is TGTGCCAGCAGTCCCAGGGGGATCACTGAAGCTTTCTTT. The chain employs TRBV6-5 and TRBJ1-1; 7 nucleotides agree with TRBD1. The CDR3 contains 13 residues. Germline V CDR1 and CDR2: MNHEY, SVGAGI. J was trimmed by 4 bases and V by 5 bases; bases with no gene match: 4.

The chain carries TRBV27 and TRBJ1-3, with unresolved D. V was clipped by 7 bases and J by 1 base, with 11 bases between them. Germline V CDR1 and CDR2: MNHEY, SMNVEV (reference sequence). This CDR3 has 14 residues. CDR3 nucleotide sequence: TGTGCCAGCAAAGGACGTGAGTCTGGAAACACCATATATTTT. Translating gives CASKGRESGNTIYF.